Listed here are 25 T cell receptor beta chains from one sample, sequenced in a study of radiotherapy plus CTLA-4 blockade in lung cancer. Assay: immunoSEQ multiplex PCR; the TCRdb copy retains only in-frame clones and omits some. Among some 77,000 clones listed, approximately 86% were seen once. Sequencing used peripheral blood, obtained from a patient treated with radiotherapy plus ipilimumab. The receptors here all came from a human donor with non-small cell lung cancer who had a partial response to radiotherapy plus ipilimumab.

This sequence joins TRBV28 and TRBJ2-7; possibly TRBD2 for D (6 bases). Between the trimmed V and J ends, which lost 6 bases and 4 bases, there was a span of 16 bases. Germline CDR1 is MDHEN and CDR2 is SYDVKM. The CDR3 runs to 14 residues. Here the CDR3 DNA reads TGTGCCAGCAGCTTGGGGCAGGGAGGTTACGAGCAGTACGTC. Its protein product is CASSLGQGGYEQYV.

The chain is built from TRBV4-2 and TRBJ1-6, with D unresolved. This CDR3 region has 16 residues. Germline-derived CDR1 and CDR2 are LGHNA and YNFKEQ. V lost 1 base and J 6 bases, leaving 13 bases between the germline ends. CDR3: CASSQGVPSANSPLHF. CDR3 nucleotides: TGTGCCAGCAGCCAAGGCGTCCCCTCCGCTAATTCACCCCTCCACTTT.

This chain connects TRBV7-9 to TRBJ1-4; the match to TRBD1 covers 7 bases. This CDR3 is 17 amino acids long. Germline CDR1 reads SEHNR; CDR2 reads FQNEAQ (reference sequence). Trimming at V came to 5 bases and at J to 0 bases, leaving 9 bases not matched to a gene. The CDR3, as DNA: TGTGCCAGCAGCCCTCGGGGACAGTTAGCAACTAATGAAAAACTGTTTTTT. Its protein is CASSPRGQLATNEKLFF.

The chain is built from TRBV5-4 and TRBJ2-5; 9 bases line up with TRBD2. This CDR3 region has 16 residues. Germline CDR1 and CDR2: SGHNT and YYREEE (reference sequence). V lost 0 bases to trimming and J lost 4 bases; unmatched junction nucleotides: 7. CDR3 sequence reads: CASSLVAGVTRETQYF. For the CDR3, the DNA is TGTGCCAGCAGCTTGGTAGCGGGAGTTACTCGAGAGACCCAGTACTTC.

The chain combines TRBV21-1 with TRBJ2-5; TRBD1 is the table's D call and was not checked against the DNA. TRBV21-1 is marked as a pseudogene. CDR3 size: 19 residues. CDR3 nucleotide sequence: TGTGCCAGCAGCAAGGAAAGCCGCGAGTGGGACAGGGATCAAGAGACCCAGTACTTC. Protein product: CASSKESREWDRDQETQYF.

This chain uses TRBV6-5 with TRBJ1-1; 8 positions match TRBD1. Per germline, CDR1 MNHEY and CDR2 SVGAGI. CDR3 length: 11 residues. The V gene end was trimmed by 7 bases and the J gene end by 11 bases; junction bases not matched to a gene: 6. The CDR3 DNA sequence: TGTGCCAGCATCCGGACAGGGCTGGCTTTCTTT. This translates into CASIRTGLAFF.

The chain links TRBV7-2 to TRBJ2-2; D unclear. The CDR3 runs 13 residues. The V and J ends lost 3 bases and 5 bases respectively, with 7 bases between them. Germline lookup yields CDR1 SGHTA and CDR2 FQGNSA. CDR3 in DNA: TGTGCCAGCAGCTTCTACCGGACCGGGGAGCTGTTTTTT. Its protein is CASSFYRTGELFF.

The V call is TRBV9, the J call TRBJ2-2; 7 bases line up with TRBD1. V shed 1 base and J 0 bases; nucleotides not matched to a gene: 9. Per the germline V gene, CDR1 is SGDLS and CDR2 is YYNGEE. The CDR3 consists of 18 residues. In DNA form, the CDR3 reads TGTGCCAGCAGCGTAAGGAGAGGGGGCGGCGCGAACACCGGGGAGCTGTTTTTT. Translated: CASSVRRGGGANTGELFF.

The sample holds one count of this clone. This chain joins TRBV6-1 and TRBJ2-6; a possible D gene is TRBD1 (6 bases). Between the trimmed V and J ends, which lost 3 bases and 1 base, there was a span of 19 bases. CDR1 and CDR2 (germline): MNHNS, SASEGT. CDR3 length: 19 residues. The CDR3 sequence is CASSDRGLLRGSGANVLTF. Written as DNA, the CDR3 is TGTGCCAGCAGTGACAGGGGCCTCCTAAGGGGATCTGGGGCCAACGTCCTGACTTTC.

This sequence joins TRBV25-1 and TRBJ2-2, with D maybe TRBD1 (5 bases). The length of the CDR3 is 15 residues. V gave up 6 bases and J gave up 0 bases, with 11 bases separating them. Germline V gene lookup returns CDR1 MGHDK and CDR2 SYGVNS. The DNA of the CDR3 is TGTGCCAGCAGCCCAATAGGGGCGAACACCGGGGAGCTGTTTTTT. Translating it yields CASSPIGANTGELFF.

The V and J genes are TRBV7-2 and TRBJ2-3, with D possibly TRBD1 on 5 matching bases. CDR3 length equals 12 residues. Trimming cost V 4 bases and J 6 bases, with 8 bases left between them. Germline V lookup: CDR1 SGHTA, CDR2 FQGNSA. The CDR3 DNA sequence: TGTGCCAGCAGCTCGACAGCCGATACGCAGTATTTT. Its protein is CASSSTADTQYF.

The rearrangement uses TRBV7-2 and TRBJ2-7; D uncertain. Germline V gene lookup returns CDR1 SGHTA and CDR2 FQGNSA. The CDR3 sequence is 14 residues long. V lost 5 bases, J lost 2 bases, and 13 bases lay in between. CDR3 sequence (DNA): TGTGCCAGCAGCGTAGTCGGCGGAGCCTACGAGCAGTACGTC. It translates to CASSVVGGAYEQYV.

This chain links TRBV5-1 with TRBJ2-2; the match to TRBD1 covers 8 bases. Germline V gene data show CDR1 as SGHRS and CDR2 as YFSETQ. Trimming cost V 4 bases and J 1 base; bases outside gene matches: 6. The CDR3 covers 16 residues. Here the CDR3 reads CASSRGGTGNTGELFF. The CDR3 DNA is TGCGCCAGCAGCCGGGGTGGGACAGGGAACACCGGGGAGCTGTTTTTT.

The V call is TRBV7-2, the J call TRBJ1-2; D not certain. Per the germline V gene, CDR1 is SGHTA and CDR2 is FQGNSA. V shed 1 base and J shed 2 bases, with 5 bases lying between them. There are 13 residues in the CDR3. DNA of the CDR3: TGTGCCAGCAGCTTAGATCAGAACTATGGCTACACCTTC. This codes for CASSLDQNYGYTF.

This clone was counted only a few times. This chain links TRBV6-5 with TRBJ1-2; D might be TRBD1 (5 bases). V was cut by 4 bases and J by 2 bases, with 8 bases left in between. Germline V lookup: CDR1 MNHEY, CDR2 SVGAGI. The CDR3 runs to 13 residues. The CDR3: CASSWTSNYGYTF. The DNA for the CDR3 is TGTGCCAGCAGTTGGACATCAAACTATGGCTACACCTTC.

The V and J genes are TRBV5-1 and TRBJ2-5; 8 bases line up with TRBD2. The CDR3 runs 17 residues. Germline-derived CDR1 and CDR2 are SGHRS and YFSETQ. V gave up 4 bases and J gave up 5 bases; unmatched junction bases: 16. The CDR3 sequence: CASSMSLSGLGKETQYF. The DNA for the CDR3 is TGCGCCAGCAGCATGAGCCTTTCGGGACTAGGGAAGGAGACCCAGTACTTC.

This chain joins TRBV15 and TRBJ2-5; the D is unclear. The tail of the sequence fits TRBJ2-7 better, so the J call may be wrong. Germline V gene sequence: CDR1 LNHNV, CDR2 YYDKDF (reference sequence). This CDR3 is 14 amino acids long. DNA of the CDR3: TGTGCCACCAGCAGAGATTCTGGCAACTACGAGCAGTACTTC. Encoded protein: CATSRDSGNYEQYF.

The J gene is TRBJ2-5, the V gene TRBV29-1; weak D call: TRBD1 (6 bases). Germline V gene data show CDR1 as SQVTM and CDR2 as ANQGSEA. Trimming removed 7 bases from V and 4 bases from J, with 19 bases in between. The CDR3 covers 14 residues. The DNA of the CDR3 is TGCAGCGCCCAGACAGGCGGCGTAGGAGAGACCCAGTACTTC. This gives the protein CSAQTGGVGETQYF. Looking up the rest from reference TRBV29-1 and TRBJ2-5 gives the full variable domain: SAVISQKPSRDICQRGTSLTIQCQVDSQVTMMFWYRQQPGQSLTLIATANQGSEATYESGFVIDKFPISRPNLTFSTLTVSNMSPEDSSIYLCSAQTGGVGETQYFGPGTRLLVL.

This chain links TRBV7-2 with TRBJ2-7; D possibly corresponds to TRBD2 (5 bases). Trimming took off 1 base at V and 4 bases at J, with 11 bases between the two ends. In germline, CDR1 is SGHTA, CDR2 FQGNSA. The CDR3 totals 14 residues. CDR3 sequence reads: CASSLDARAYEQYF. As DNA, the CDR3 is TGTGCCAGCAGCTTAGATGCGCGGGCGTACGAGCAGTACTTC.

This clone has just one count. The chain employs TRBV19 and TRBJ1-6, with D perhaps TRBD1 (6 bases). There are 14 residues in the CDR3. The germline V gene has CDR1 LNHDA and CDR2 SQIVND (reference sequence). V gave up 5 bases and J gave up 4 bases, with 9 bases separating them. The CDR3, as DNA: TGTGCCAGTAGTGCCAGGGGTTATAATTCACCCCTCCACTTT. It codes for CASSARGYNSPLHF.

V and J are TRBV13 and TRBJ2-4; 9 bases fit TRBD1. Looked up from germline, CDR1 is PRHDT and CDR2 is FYEKMQ (reference sequence). J was trimmed by 7 bases and V by 0 bases; bases with no gene match: 10. This CDR3 has 17 residues. This CDR3 is CASSLGGGQGSWNIQYF. CDR3 nucleotide sequence: TGTGCCAGCAGCTTAGGCGGAGGACAGGGGTCTTGGAACATTCAGTACTTC.

This rearrangement joins TRBV5-8 to TRBJ1-6, with D possibly being TRBD1 (6 bases). Per the germline V gene, CDR1 is SGHTS and CDR2 is YDEGEE. V lost 4 bases and J lost 2, with 19 bases in between. The CDR3 contains 18 residues. CDR3 region: CASSVTPGVRAYNSPLHF. CDR3 in DNA: TGTGCCAGCAGCGTAACCCCAGGGGTCAGGGCCTATAATTCACCCCTCCACTTT.

This chain connects TRBV5-5 to TRBJ2-7; 9 bases are a match to TRBD1. The CDR3 runs 14 residues. The trim removed 4 bases at V and 2 bases at J, leaving 4 bases unmatched. Looked up from germline, CDR1 is SGHKS and CDR2 is YYEKEE (reference sequence). The chain's CDR3 is CASSKGQGPYEQYF. In DNA form, the CDR3 reads TGTGCCAGCAGCAAGGGACAGGGTCCCTACGAGCAGTACTTC.

V gene TRBV6-1 combines with J gene TRBJ1-5, with D possibly TRBD1 on 6 matching bases. V lost 8 bases and J 11 bases, leaving 13 bases between the germline ends. Germline V CDR1 and CDR2: MNHNS, SASEGT. This CDR3 is built from 11 residues. The CDR3, as DNA: TGTGCCAGCCAGGGGTCCGAGTCCCAGCATTTT. Amino acids: CASQGSESQHF.

J is TRBJ2-1 and V is TRBV6-5, with 12 bases that match TRBD2. The V and J ends lost 10 bases and 5 bases, in that order; junction bases with no gene match: 9. The CDR3 extends over 15 amino acids. Per germline, CDR1 MNHEY and CDR2 SVGAGI. The CDR3: CATRLAGERDNEQFF. In DNA, the CDR3 is TGTGCCACCCGACTAGCGGGAGAAAGGGACAATGAGCAGTTCTTC.